The rows below give T cell receptor beta chains drawn from one sample of a study of T cells in Graves' hyperthyroidism and ophthalmopathy. TCRdb called the multiplex PCR reads again in MiXCR, with one record for every CDR3 protein. This table holds 250,000 to 300,000 distinct CDR3 sequences, roughly a fifth found once. What was sequenced was blood. These receptors came from a man aged 45-60 years with Graves' ophthalmopathy. The CDR3 runs from the conserved cysteine through the conserved F or W. D genes are given only for firm matches. Size is omitted from some rows. Given values are once, few, many or a class for expanded clones.

d_call clone_size v_call cdr3_aa
TRBD1 many TRBV12-3/TRBV12-4 CASSLAGGAGGYTF
- many TRBV20-1 CSGNGAWVETQYF
TRBD1 medium-sized TRBV6-1 CASSEWGQGAQNEKLFF
- - TRBV20-1 CSARDTGRGTEAFF
- few TRBV20-1 CSAPDTFGEKLFF
TRBD2 - TRBV29-1 CSGLGLAGELYEQYF
TRBD1 - TRBV6-1 CASRRTGKVSEAFF
- few TRBV6-5 CASSYAPPGQVWPHEQYF
TRBD2 many TRBV11-2 CASSGAGTSGTGEQFF
- few TRBV5-6 CASSSQGTPTHRELFF
TRBD2 many TRBV6-5 CASSYSEPPGGYEQYF
TRBD1 - TRBV19 CASKGQINQPQHF
- - TRBV19 CASSIKRDYGYTF
TRBD1 many TRBV28 CASRIPSGQGSAEAFF
- - TRBV6-1 CAVTTGLSNEQFF
- few TRBV2 CASSARYNEQFF
TRBD1 few TRBV20-1 CSARRWDRDNSPLHF
TRBD1 many TRBV27 CASSLRQGATPLHF
TRBD2 few TRBV19 CASSRIQAGGAGELFF
TRBD1 - TRBV24-1 CATSNGTENHEQFF
- - TRBV19 CASSINILLNQPQHF
- few TRBV27 CASSVTKNTEAFF
- many TRBV3-1 CASSQTSGGTYNEQFF
- many TRBV20-1 CSASVFRGTDTQYF
TRBD2 - TRBV20-1 CSARDATGTSGKDEQFF
- - TRBV28 CASSNRVYNEQFF
- few TRBV9 CASSGTGDTQYF
TRBD1 - TRBV6-1 CASTTGVVGDNEQFF
TRBD1 - TRBV9 CASSLDRGGETQYF
- - TRBV5-1 CASSLGGGKETQYF
TRBD1 few TRBV2 CASSTGESGYF
TRBD2 few TRBV20-1 CSASPPSGSLYEQYF
TRBD2 many TRBV28 CASKVWLAGENEQFF
- - TRBV10-3 CAISDSRRDMYEQYF
TRBD2 many TRBV11-3 CASSPGLAVYEQYF
- few TRBV6-2/TRBV6-3 CASSQMGQRRDYGYTF
TRBD2 few TRBV4-1 CASSHQLSLGGNEQFF
- - TRBV6-1 CASNPQGTGTEAFF
TRBD1 many TRBV28 CASSAGDRGYYGYTF
- few TRBV6-2/TRBV6-3 CASSYSTGGRMNTEAFF